The 32 T cell receptor beta chains in this list originate from one sample, sequenced in a study of cytomegalovirus exposure and HLA in healthy donors. 13 Jbeta primers and 60 Vbeta primers were used for the PCR. Method: immunoSEQ multiplex PCR; TCRdb's copy keeps in-frame clones and lacks some. The sample table includes about 52,000 clones. The specimen was PBMCs. The receptors shown here come from a woman aged 50 to 60 in good health and CMV-seropositive.

The rearrangement uses TRBV4-1 and TRBJ2-7; TRBD2 is a possible D gene (6 bases). Germline assignment: CDR1 MGHRA and CDR2 YSYEKL. The CDR3 contains 15 residues. The germline V and J ends were trimmed by 7 bases and 0 bases, with 16 bases remaining between them. The CDR3 nucleotides read TGCGCCAGCACCCGTGGCCCCGGGGGCTCCTACGAGCAGTACTTC. It encodes CASTRGPGGSYEQYF.

DNA for the CDR3: TGTGCCAGCAGCCCCCGGACAGACTCCTACGAGCAGTACTTC. The encoded protein is CASSPRTDSYEQYF. The rearrangement uses TRBV9 and TRBJ2-7, with D maybe TRBD1 (6 bases). The CDR3 extends over 14 amino acids. V was shortened by 4 bases and J by 0 bases, with 11 bases between the two germline ends. From germline, CDR1 is SGDLS and CDR2 YYNGEE.

The rearrangement joins TRBV27 to TRBJ2-7; possible D gene TRBD1, 5 bases. V lost 3 bases, J lost 6 bases, and 21 bases lay in between. Germline V gives CDR1 MNHEY, CDR2 SMNVEV (reference sequence). CDR3 length: 16 residues. The DNA of the CDR3 is TGTGCCAGCAGTTTTACAGGATTGGCGGCGGCAGGCGAGCAGTACTTC. Its translation: CASSFTGLAAAGEQYF.

The chain links TRBV27 to TRBJ1-2; D is possibly TRBD1 (5 bases). Germline loops: CDR1 MNHEY, CDR2 SMNVEV (reference sequence). This CDR3 has 13 amino acids. Trimming removed 2 bases at V and 4 bases at J, with 8 bases between. The CDR3 DNA reads TGTGCCAGCAGTTTAGGGCAGGGCTATGGCTACACCTTC. It is translated as CASSLGQGYGYTF.

The chain has TRBV5-4 and TRBJ2-7; maybe TRBD1 (6 bases). Germline-derived CDR1 and CDR2 are SGHNT and YYREEE (reference sequence). There are 15 residues in the CDR3. The ends were cut back, 0 bases at V and 0 bases at J, with 10 bases in the middle. CDR3 DNA: TGTGCCAGCAGCTTGGAGGCAGGGGCCTCCTACGAGCAGTACTTC. It translates to CASSLEAGASYEQYF.

For the CDR3, the DNA is TGTGCCAGCAGTCAGCGGGAGGGCCCCTACAATGAGCAGTTCTTC. It yields the protein CASSQREGPYNEQFF. The chain links TRBV6-4 to TRBJ2-1, with TRBD2 identical over 10 bases. The length of the CDR3 is 15 residues. Germline CDR1 is MRHNA and CDR2 is SNTAGT. V was clipped by 5 bases and J by 2 bases; unmatched bases: 3.

This sequence joins TRBV5-1 and TRBJ1-1; D ambiguous. Per germline, CDR1 SGHRS and CDR2 YFSETQ. The CDR3 is 13 amino acids. V was trimmed by 2 bases and J by 4 bases, leaving 9 bases between them. CDR3 bases: TGCGCCAGCAGCTTTGAGGGTCTCACTGAAGCTTTCTTT. Translation gives CASSFEGLTEAFF.

In nucleotides, the CDR3 is TGTGCCAGCACCGAAGACACCGGAAGGACTGAAGCTTTCTTT. It translates to CASTEDTGRTEAFF. V is TRBV6-5 and J is TRBJ1-1, with D unresolved. With 7 bases removed from V and 5 bases from J, the gap between germline ends came to 17 bases. This CDR3 has 14 residues. The germline gives CDR1 MNHEY, CDR2 SVGAGI.

The V call is TRBV5-1, the J call TRBJ1-2; no firm D call. Germline CDR1 reads SGHRS; CDR2 reads YFSETQ. The CDR3 is 15 residues long. Trimming shortened V by 0 bases and J by 4 bases, and 13 bases separated the two germline ends. The CDR3 loop is CASSLDVQTIYGYTF. CDR3 nucleotide sequence: TGCGCCAGCAGCTTGGATGTACAGACTATCTATGGCTACACCTTC.

The chain links TRBV29-1 to TRBJ2-2, with D perhaps TRBD2 (6 bases). The ends were cut back, 5 bases at V and 0 bases at J, with 10 bases in the middle. The CDR3 contains 14 residues. Germline CDR1 and CDR2: SQVTM and ANQGSEA. CDR3 in amino acids: CSVRGGPNTGELFF. In nucleotides, the CDR3 is TGCAGCGTTCGTGGAGGGCCGAACACCGGGGAGCTGTTTTTT.

This chain links TRBV5-4 with TRBJ2-7; tentative D call: TRBD2 (6 bases). This CDR3 is 14 amino acids long. With 4 bases removed from V and 2 bases from J, the gap between germline ends came to 13 bases. Germline V gene lookup returns CDR1 SGHNT and CDR2 YYREEE (reference sequence). CDR3 sequence reads: CASSLGGVTYEQYF. The CDR3 nucleotides are TGTGCCAGCAGCCTCGGCGGGGTTACCTACGAGCAGTACTTC.

The V call is TRBV10-1, the J call TRBJ1-1; a weak D match, TRBD1 (5 bases). Per germline, CDR1 WNHNN and CDR2 SYGVQD (reference sequence). With 4 bases removed from V and 0 bases from J, the gap between germline ends came to 6 bases. The CDR3 runs 13 residues. CDR3 residues: CASSGQLNTEAFF. The CDR3 nucleotides read TGCGCCAGCAGTGGACAGCTGAACACTGAAGCTTTCTTT.

This rearrangement joins TRBV7-7 to TRBJ2-5; D not certain. The end of the DNA is better explained by TRBJ2-7, so the J call may be wrong. The germline gives CDR1 SSHAT, CDR2 FNYEAQ (reference sequence). This CDR3 has 14 residues. This chain's CDR3 is CASSLGPTNYEQYF. CDR3 sequence (DNA): TGTGCCAGCAGCTTAGGCCCCACTAACTACGAGCAGTACTTC.

The J gene is TRBJ2-1, the V gene TRBV1; TRBD2, the table's D call, was not compared with the DNA. TRBV1 has pseudogene status. The CDR3 is 21 amino acids. CDR3 sequence reads: CTSSQETGTSGGAWSYNEQFF. CDR3 DNA: TGCACCAGCAGCCAGGAAACCGGGACTAGCGGGGGGGCTTGGTCCTACAATGAGCAGTTCTTC.

The chain joins TRBV7-9 to TRBJ1-2; no clear D gene. V was shortened by 1 base and J by 2 bases, with 14 bases between the two germline ends. From germline, CDR1 is SEHNR and CDR2 FQNEAQ (reference sequence). The CDR3 contains 16 residues. This CDR3 is CASSLVSHSPNYGYTF. For the CDR3, the DNA is TGTGCCAGCAGCTTAGTCTCCCACAGTCCCAACTATGGCTACACCTTC.

The rearrangement links TRBV14 to TRBJ2-3, with unresolved D. Deletions cut 1 base from V and 4 bases from J, with 9 bases between. The CDR3 has 14 amino acids. Germline V lookup: CDR1 SGHDN, CDR2 FVKESK. In nucleotides, the CDR3 is TGTGCCAGCAGCCAAGGTCTAGTTCCAGATACGCAGTATTTT. Translated: CASSQGLVPDTQYF.

This chain links TRBV9 with TRBJ1-1; tentative D call: TRBD1 (6 bases). V lost 4 bases and J lost 7, with 14 bases in between. The germline CDR1 and CDR2 sequences are SGDLS and YYNGEE. The CDR3 sequence is 13 residues long. The CDR3 sequence: CASSQQGRSEAFF. The CDR3, as DNA: TGTGCCAGCAGCCAACAGGGAAGAAGTGAAGCTTTCTTT.

The chain is built from TRBV6-1 and TRBJ2-7; D perhaps matches TRBD1 (7 bases). The CDR3 runs 17 residues. The germline V gene encodes CDR1 MNHNS and CDR2 SASEGT. V was pared by 2 bases and J by 1 base, with 18 bases between. The CDR3 bases are TGTGCCAGCAGTGAAACGATGGGGCCAGGGGGGTCCTACGAGCAGTACTTC. As protein: CASSETMGPGGSYEQYF.

The chain uses TRBV19 and TRBJ2-1; D is possibly TRBD2 (6 bases). CDR3 size: 16 residues. The V and J ends lost 0 bases and 2 bases respectively, with 11 bases between them. Germline V gene sequence: CDR1 LNHDA, CDR2 SQIVND (reference sequence). Here the CDR3 reads CASSIDASAPYNEQFF. CDR3 in DNA: TGTGCCAGTAGTATAGATGCTAGCGCTCCCTACAATGAGCAGTTCTTC. Full variable domain (missing parts from reference TRBV19 and TRBJ2-1): DGGITQSPKYLFRKEGQNVTLSCEQNLNHDAMYWYRQDPGQGLRLIYYSQIVNDFQKGDIAEGYSVSREKKESFPLTVTSAQKNPTAFYLCASSIDASAPYNEQFFGPGTRLTVL.

V usage is TRBV5-1 and J usage is TRBJ2-1, with 7 bases fitting TRBD1. This CDR3 comprises 16 residues. The V segment lost 0 bases and the J segment 1 base; nucleotides outside the gene matches: 4. Per germline, CDR1 SGHRS and CDR2 YFSETQ. CDR3 nucleotide sequence: TGCGCCAGCAGCTTGGCCCGGGACAGTTCCTACAATGAGCAGTTCTTC. It translates to CASSLARDSSYNEQFF.

V usage is TRBV18 and J usage is TRBJ1-1, with 7 bases fitting TRBD1. The CDR3 spans 13 residues. V lost 3 bases to trimming and J lost 10 bases; unmatched junction nucleotides: 8. The germline V gene encodes CDR1 KGHSH and CDR2 LQKENI. This chain's CDR3 is CASSPPDRATAFF. The DNA of the CDR3 is TGTGCCAGCTCACCTCCAGACAGGGCCACAGCTTTCTTT.

The V gene is TRBV5-1, the J gene TRBJ2-7, with D perhaps TRBD1 (7 bases). The CDR3 length is 14 residues. V was shortened by 6 bases and J by 0 bases, with 13 bases between the two germline ends. Germline loops: CDR1 SGHRS, CDR2 YFSETQ. CDR3 sequence reads: CASTWGDSSYEQYF. Written as DNA, the CDR3 is TGCGCCAGCACCTGGGGGGACAGCTCCTACGAGCAGTACTTC.

The chain recombines TRBV14 with TRBJ2-7, with 9 bases matching TRBD1. After removal of 6 bases from V and 0 bases from J, the junction contained 3 bases not matched to a gene. This CDR3 contains 14 residues. In germline, CDR1 is SGHDN, CDR2 FVKESK. The CDR3 loop is CASRRTGDSYEQYF. CDR3 sequence (DNA): TGTGCCAGCAGAAGGACAGGGGACTCCTACGAGCAGTACTTC. The full variable domain, rest sourced from reference TRBV14 and TRBJ2-7, is EAGVTQFPSHSVIEKGQTVTLRCDPISGHDNLYWYRRVMGKEIKFLLHFVKESKQDESGMPNNRFLAERTGGTYSTLKVQPAELEDSGVYFCASRRTGDSYEQYFGPGTRLTVT.

The gene calls are TRBV19 and TRBJ2-7, with TRBD1 identical over 11 bases. Germline-derived CDR1 and CDR2 are LNHDA and SQIVND (reference sequence). J was trimmed by 4 bases and V by 5 bases; bases with no gene match: 4. The CDR3 length is 14 residues. The CDR3 nucleotides are TGTGCCAGTAGTCCCGGGACAGGGGGATACGAGCAGTACTTC. Translating it yields CASSPGTGGYEQYF.

Here the CDR3 reads CASSLTGGVPGELFF. The CDR3 bases are TGTGCCAGCAGCTTAACCGGGGGGGTTCCCGGGGAGCTGTTTTTT. The J gene is TRBJ2-2, the V gene TRBV7-3; the match to TRBD2 covers 8 bases. Looked up from germline, CDR1 is SGHTA and CDR2 is FQGTGA. The CDR3 is 15 amino acids. With V trimmed by 0 bases and J by 6 bases, 3 bases remained unmatched.

This rearrangement joins TRBV6-1 to TRBJ2-7; D gene ambiguous. V was cut by 3 bases and J by 2 bases, with 8 bases left in between. Germline V lookup: CDR1 MNHNS, CDR2 SASEGT. This CDR3 is built from 13 residues. For the CDR3, the DNA is TGTGCCAGCAGTGAGGCGGCAACCTACGAGCAGTACTTC. Its translation: CASSEAATYEQYF.

The V call is TRBV28, the J call TRBJ1-5; D remains unclear. Germline assignment: CDR1 MDHEN and CDR2 SYDVKM. With 2 bases removed from V and 1 base from J, the gap between germline ends came to 9 bases. The CDR3 is 15 amino acids. The CDR3 DNA reads as TGTGCCAGCAGTTTAGTGGCGGTGAGCAATCAGCCCCAGCATTTT. This codes for CASSLVAVSNQPQHF.

This rearrangement joins TRBV6-5 to TRBJ2-5, with a weak D call TRBD2 (6 bases). The CDR3 is 14 residues long. V gave up 4 bases and J gave up 4 bases, with 13 bases separating them. CDR1 is MNHEY and CDR2 is SVGAGI in the germline V gene. This CDR3 is CASSFLSGGETQYF. The CDR3 DNA follows: TGTGCCAGCAGTTTCCTTAGCGGCGGAGAGACCCAGTACTTC.

CDR3 DNA sequence: TGTGCCAGCAGTTCACGACAGGCCCACGAGCAGTACTTC. Amino acid sequence: CASSSRQAHEQYF. J is TRBJ2-7 and V is TRBV27; tentative D call: TRBD1 (6 bases). From germline, CDR1 is MNHEY and CDR2 SMNVEV (reference sequence). This CDR3 is built from 13 residues. The V and J ends lost 4 bases and 5 bases respectively, with 12 bases between them.

The chain carries TRBV5-4 and TRBJ2-5, with 7 nucleotides matching TRBD1. Losses at the gene ends were 4 bases for V and 1 base for J; bases not matched to a gene: 4. This CDR3 comprises 14 residues. CDR1 SGHNT and CDR2 YYREEE come from the germline V gene (reference sequence). The CDR3 region has the DNA TGTGCCAGCAGCCCCGGACAGGTCCAAGAGACCCAGTACTTC. It specifies CASSPGQVQETQYF.

The V gene is TRBV7-9, the J gene TRBJ1-1; no reliable D call. This CDR3 contains 14 residues. Trimming stripped 10 bases from V and 0 bases from J, with 15 bases between. Germline values: CDR1 SEHNR, CDR2 FQNEAQ (reference sequence). DNA for the CDR3: TGTGCCACAAGGCCCAAACAGATGAACACTGAAGCTTTCTTT. It specifies CATRPKQMNTEAFF.

The chain recombines TRBV2 with TRBJ1-1; 7 bases align to TRBD1. Germline CDR1 is SNHLY and CDR2 is FYNNEI. V lost 10 bases to trimming and J lost 5 bases; unmatched junction nucleotides: 10. The CDR3 runs 13 residues. The CDR3, as DNA: TGTGCCACCCACAGGGGCAGTAGAACTGAAGCTTTCTTT. Protein: CATHRGSRTEAFF.